This TCR beta chain was profiled in a study of PD-1 blockade in classical Hodgkin lymphoma (dated by TCRdb to about 2020). Regarding the study in general: Nivolumab dosing was 3 mg/kg intravenously every 2 weeks, continuing until either disease progression or unacceptable toxicity. A peripheral blood immune signature of response to PD-1 blockade in classical Hodgkin lymphoma was defined using TCR beta sequencing and CyTOF. Findings and caveats that apply to the study as a whole: The study was restricted to a single clinical trial cohort, and the causes of repertoire differences, possibly disease activity or prior therapy, were left undefined. Baseline TCR diversity was reported as lower in newly diagnosed patients than in healthy donors, and lower still in relapsed/refractory patients. Lower diversity was observed in patients in whom nivolumab was started less than 1 year after ASCT, and these patients were excluded from later analyses so that confounding by immune reconstitution would be avoided. By C4D1, a significant rise was seen in CD4+ TCR diversity but not in CD8+ TCR diversity (p=0.0027 vs p=0.16), and the rise was most apparent among complete responders (p=0.02). Trial patients achieving complete response had baseline diversity similar to newly diagnosed patients, whereas partial responders and progressors had significantly lower diversity.

In regard to this clone: This receptor's antigen is unknown. Nothing much larger sits one base from this clone, and base qualities are not available.

The Qiagen DNeasy kit was used to extract genomic DNA both from unsorted PBMCs and from the negatively selected CD4+ and CD8+ fractions. TCR beta CDR3 regions were subjected to amplification by immunoSEQ multiplex PCR with primers that anneal to V and J segments. A synthetic immune receptor repertoire was used to minimize amplification bias, and remaining bias was computationally removed after sequencing. From the authors' description of their analysis: Repertoire diversity was quantified as the Shannon entropy index using custom Python scripts. Unsorted, CD4+ and CD8+ repertoires were analyzed separately, except in combined analyses where CD4+ and CD8+ sequences were merged in silico. Clonal expansion was defined as at least a 2-fold frequency increase after treatment relative to C1D1, with a pseudocount of 0.5 for undetected baseline clones. Clones with 0 or 1 copy at C1D1 were defined as singleton clones, while clones with 2 or more copies were defined as non-singleton clones. Clones expanded in unsorted samples were assigned a CD4+, CD8+ or unknown annotation through matching of protein sequences in sorted samples from the same patient. Wilcoxon tests were applied to paired samples to test diversity changes from C1D1 to C4D1. TCRdb took over this immuneACCESS table, retaining in-frame rearrangements with V and J assigned. Such tables are incomplete; in checked studies, under half of the missing clones stem from an unresolved V gene, and the remainder is unexplained. V and J calls and clone size are those listed in that table; D and trimming were worked out from the DNA. The sample records under 45,000 clones, 65% to 80% of which are singletons. The ten largest clones add up to about a fifth of the sample.

The CDR1 and CDR2 encoded by the germline V gene (reference sequence) are MNHNY and SVGAGI. V ends up 4 bases short and J 4 bases short, with an unmatched junction base count of 5. The cysteine opens and the phenylalanine closes a CDR3 of 14 amino acids. The DNA shown is the 42-base CDR3, in frame from base 1. This sample's time point label indicates: cycle 1 day 1 (C1D1), immediately before nivolumab initiation. All trial patients had relapsed after autologous stem cell transplantation, with cohorts A, B and C differing in prior brentuximab vedotin exposure. The trial cohort was composed of around 60 patients with relapsed/refractory classical Hodgkin lymphoma, for whom complete response, partial response or progressive disease was recorded as best overall response. Single-agent nivolumab was administered to trial patients in the multi-cohort phase II CheckMate 205 trial. An independent review committee assessed best overall response by applying the 2007 International Working Group response criteria. Trial PBMCs were collected immediately before nivolumab initiation (C1D1) and during therapy at cycle 2 day 1 and cycle 4 day 1. Peripheral blood was collected in 8 mL Vacutainer Cell Preparation Tubes, from which PBMCs were isolated by centrifugation and then cryopreserved.

Material: peripheral blood mononuclear cells (PBMCs), obtained at baseline. This TCR came from a human donor with classical Hodgkin lymphoma. The rearranged segments are TRBV6-6 and TRBJ1-1, with 8 bases aligning to TRBD1. Here is the DNA: TGTGCCAGCAGTTCTTCTCAGGGGGCCACTGAAGCTTTCTTT. It specifies CASSSSQGATEAFF.